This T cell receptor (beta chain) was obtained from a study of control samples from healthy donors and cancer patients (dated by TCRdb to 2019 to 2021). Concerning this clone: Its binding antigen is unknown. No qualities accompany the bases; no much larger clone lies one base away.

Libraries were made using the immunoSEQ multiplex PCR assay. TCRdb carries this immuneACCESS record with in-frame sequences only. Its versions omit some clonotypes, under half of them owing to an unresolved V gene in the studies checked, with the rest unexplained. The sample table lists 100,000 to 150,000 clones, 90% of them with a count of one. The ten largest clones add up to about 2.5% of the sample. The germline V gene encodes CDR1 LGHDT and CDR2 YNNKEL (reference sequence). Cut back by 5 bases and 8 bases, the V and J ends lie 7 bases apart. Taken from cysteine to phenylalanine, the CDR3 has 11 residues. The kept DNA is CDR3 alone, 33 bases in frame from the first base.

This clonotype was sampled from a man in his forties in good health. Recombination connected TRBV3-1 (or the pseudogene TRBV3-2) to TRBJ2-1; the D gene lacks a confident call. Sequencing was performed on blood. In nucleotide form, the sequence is TGTGCCAGCAGCTCTAGGGATGAGCAGTTCTTC. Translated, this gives CASSSRDEQFF.